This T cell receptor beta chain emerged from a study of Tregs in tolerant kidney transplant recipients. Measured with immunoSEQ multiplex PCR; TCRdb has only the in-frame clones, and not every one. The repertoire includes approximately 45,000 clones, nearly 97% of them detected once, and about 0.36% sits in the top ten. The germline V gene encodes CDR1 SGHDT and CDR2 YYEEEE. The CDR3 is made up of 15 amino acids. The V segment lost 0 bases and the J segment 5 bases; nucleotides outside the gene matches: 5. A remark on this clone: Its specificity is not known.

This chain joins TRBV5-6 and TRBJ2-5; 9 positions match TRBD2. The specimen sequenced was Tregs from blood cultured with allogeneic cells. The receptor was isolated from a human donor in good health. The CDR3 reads CASSLGASGEETQYF. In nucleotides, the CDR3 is TGTGCCAGCAGCTTGGGGGCTAGCGGGGAGGAGACCCAGTACTTC.